The clone carrying this T cell receptor (beta chain) appeared once. Its specificity is not known. Library preparation (for TCRbeta) was performed with unique molecular identifiers. One entry per CDR3 protein results from TCRdb running MiXCR on the PCR reads. The sample lists about 980,000 distinct CDR3 sequences, about 26% occurring once. This CDR3 has 13 amino acids. Looked up from germline, CDR1 is WSHSY and CDR2 is SAAADI. V lost 8 bases to trimming and J lost 6 bases, with 13 bases between them. The data derive from a study of T-cell reconstitution after alpha-beta-depleted transplantation in children. The study, taken as a whole, reports: There were reportedly several hundred expanded graft clones from which alpha-beta T cells came about two months after transplant.

This chain joins TRBV10-2 and TRBJ2-2; possibly TRBD1 or TRBD2 for D (5 bases each). This clonotype originated in a boy under three years old who had a stem cell transplant for SCID, so the T cells may come from the graft donor. Source: PBMCs, mostly from graft donor cells, taken 360 days after TCRalphabeta/CD19-depleted stem cell transplant. The CDR3 here is CASSRGEAGELFF. DNA of the CDR3: TGCGCCAGCTCGAGGGGAGAGGCCGGGGAGCTGTTTTTT.